The 20 T cell receptor beta chains given below trace back to one sample, sequenced in a study of blood T cell repertoires in COVID-19. The method was immunoSEQ multiplex PCR; TCRdb's version includes in-frame clones alone and lacks a portion of them. The table includes about 240,000 clones, about 84% detected once. Material for sequencing was peripheral blood. These receptors all stem from an older man with acute or convalescent COVID-19.

CDR3 in amino acids: CASSSPGQVNEKLFF. The CDR3 DNA reads TGTGCCAGCAGTTCCCCGGGACAGGTTAATGAAAAACTGTTTTTT. The chain carries TRBV28 and TRBJ1-4, with 8 bases that match TRBD1. The CDR3 is 15 amino acids. CDR1 and CDR2 (germline): MDHEN, SYDVKM. The V segment lost 4 bases and the J segment 4 bases; nucleotides outside the gene matches: 5. Combining the CDR3 with reference TRBV28 and TRBJ1-4 gives the whole variable domain DVKVTQSSRYLVKRTGEKVFLECVQDMDHENMFWYRQDPGLGLRLIYFSYDVKMKEKGDIPEGYSVSREKKERFSLILESASTNQTSMYLCASSSPGQVNEKLFFGSGTQLSVL.

This clone occurred a few times. This chain connects TRBV7-9 to TRBJ1-1; tentatively, D is TRBD1 (5 bases). Germline V gene lookup returns CDR1 SEHNR and CDR2 FQNEAQ (reference sequence). The CDR3 sequence is 13 residues long. V was shortened by 6 bases and J by 4 bases, with 12 bases between the two germline ends. CDR3 residues: CASRTDRGTEAFF. CDR3 nucleotide sequence: TGTGCCAGCAGGACAGATAGGGGCACTGAAGCTTTCTTT.

The chain combines TRBV2 with TRBJ1-1; D may be TRBD1 (6 bases). The V gene's germline CDR1 is SNHLY and CDR2 FYNNEI. The CDR3 is 12 amino acids. The V end lost 8 bases, the J end lost 2 bases, and 9 bases lay between the germline ends. CDR3: CASQDSNTEAFF. In DNA form, the CDR3 reads TGTGCCAGCCAGGACAGTAACACTGAAGCTTTCTTT.

The rearrangement uses TRBV25-1 and TRBJ2-7, with a possible D match to TRBD2 (7 bases). This CDR3 has 16 residues. The germline V gene encodes CDR1 MGHDK and CDR2 SYGVNS. V was clipped by 5 bases and J by 0 bases, with 17 bases between them. The CDR3 reads CASSRGAGASSYEQYF. The DNA for the CDR3 is TGTGCCAGCAGTCGAGGGGCGGGGGCCAGCTCCTACGAGCAGTACTTC.

This clone turned up a few times. The chain carries TRBV6-1 and TRBJ2-7; no clear D. V shed 3 bases and J shed 6 bases, with 9 bases lying between them. Germline V gives CDR1 MNHNS, CDR2 SASEGT. The CDR3 spans 12 residues. CDR3 in DNA: TGTGCCAGCAGTGAGAACAGTATCGAGCAGTACTTC. This encodes CASSENSIEQYF.

The chain's CDR3 is CASSSRTSGNNEQFF. The CDR3 DNA reads as TGTGCCAGCAGCTCAAGGACTTCGGGGAACAATGAGCAGTTCTTC. V gene TRBV7-8 combines with J gene TRBJ2-1, with D perhaps matching TRBD2 (5 bases). From germline, CDR1 is SGHVS and CDR2 FQNEAQ. Trimming removed 4 bases at V and 5 bases at J, with 15 bases between. The CDR3 is made up of 15 amino acids.

The chain joins TRBV6-5 to TRBJ1-5; D may be TRBD1 (5 bases). The germline V and J ends were trimmed by 6 bases and 6 bases, with 12 bases remaining between them. The CDR3 contains 13 residues. Germline loops: CDR1 MNHEY, CDR2 SVGAGI. The CDR3 is CASSPPRGQPQHF. CDR3 in DNA: TGTGCCAGCAGCCCCCCTAGGGGTCAGCCCCAGCATTTT.

The rearrangement joins TRBV5-4 to TRBJ2-1; the match to TRBD2 covers 8 bases. The CDR3 is 15 amino acids. The V gene end was trimmed by 4 bases and the J gene end by 8 bases; junction bases not matched to a gene: 11. CDR1 and CDR2 (germline): SGHNT, YYREEE (reference sequence). The CDR3 loop reads CASSPTGTSNHEQFF. As DNA, the CDR3 is TGTGCCAGCAGCCCCACTGGGACTAGTAACCATGAGCAGTTCTTC.

Only one count was recorded for this clone. The chain has TRBV19 and TRBJ1-2; 10 nucleotides align to TRBD1. Looked up from germline, CDR1 is LNHDA and CDR2 is SQIVND (reference sequence). The CDR3 has 14 amino acids. The V segment lost 8 bases and the J segment 4 bases; nucleotides outside the gene matches: 7. The CDR3 region has the DNA TGTGCCAGTGCCGCGACAGGGGGCTTCTATGGCTACACCTTC. This sequence encodes CASAATGGFYGYTF.

V gene TRBV18 combines with J gene TRBJ1-5, with 7 bases identical to TRBD1. J gave up 5 bases and V 4 bases, and 5 bases lay outside the gene matches. Germline CDR1 and CDR2: KGHSH and LQKENI. This CDR3 is built from 14 residues. CDR3 sequence reads: CASSLGTADQPQHF. CDR3 in DNA: TGTGCCAGCTCACTAGGGACAGCCGATCAGCCCCAGCATTTT.

V is TRBV5-6 and J is TRBJ1-2, with 8 bases aligning to TRBD1. The CDR3 contains 15 residues. With V trimmed by 0 bases and J by 8 bases, 9 bases remained unmatched. Germline V gene sequence: CDR1 SGHDT, CDR2 YYEEEE. The CDR3 DNA sequence: TGTGCCAGCAGCTTGGTGGACAGGGCTTCAGGAGGCTACACCTTC. It codes for CASSLVDRASGGYTF.

The CDR3 DNA reads as TGTGCCAGCAGCGACATGATTAATGAAAAACTGTTTTTT. Translation: CASSDMINEKLFF. This chain connects TRBV27 to TRBJ1-4; D call uncertain. Germline loops: CDR1 MNHEY, CDR2 SMNVEV (reference sequence). The V end lost 6 bases, the J end lost 4 bases, and 9 bases lay between the germline ends. The CDR3 is 13 amino acids.

The chain links TRBV5-6 to TRBJ1-4, with D tentatively TRBD1 (5 bases). This CDR3 region has 15 residues. The V end lost 4 bases, the J end lost 0 bases, and 10 bases lay between the germline ends. CDR1 SGHDT and CDR2 YYEEEE come from the germline V gene. CDR3 protein: CASSLGQTTNEKLFF. CDR3 DNA sequence: TGTGCCAGCAGCCTAGGACAAACAACTAATGAAAAACTGTTTTTT.

J is TRBJ2-3 and V is TRBV7-3; 8 bases line up with TRBD1. The CDR3 has 16 residues. The germline V gene has CDR1 SGHTA and CDR2 FQGTGA. Trimming removed 2 bases from V and 3 bases from J; junction bases left unmatched: 7. CDR3 sequence (DNA): TGTGCCAGCAGCTTATCAGGGGGCTTTTTAACAGATACGCAGTATTTT. Its protein is CASSLSGGFLTDTQYF.

This clone showed up just once. The chain employs TRBV5-4 and TRBJ2-1; 12 nucleotides line up with TRBD2. The CDR3 is 15 residues long. Germline CDR1 reads SGHNT; CDR2 reads YYREEE (reference sequence). The V and J ends lost 1 base and 8 bases, in that order; junction bases with no gene match: 4. CDR3 DNA sequence: TGTGCCAGCAGCTTGTCTAGCGGGGGGGCTGATGAGCAGTTCTTC. Its translation is CASSLSSGGADEQFF.

The chain couples TRBV19 to TRBJ2-3; D is undetermined. With 3 bases removed from V and 0 bases from J, the gap between germline ends came to 10 bases. This CDR3 is built from 15 residues. The V gene's germline CDR1 is LNHDA and CDR2 SQIVND (reference sequence). CDR3 nucleotide sequence: TGTGCCAGTAGTATCGGTGGCGGCAGCACAGATACGCAGTATTTT. Translated: CASSIGGGSTDTQYF.

CDR3 DNA sequence: TGCGCCAGCAGCTTGGCCGGAGGACAGGGCCTCGCCGAGCAGTACTTC. Its translation is CASSLAGGQGLAEQYF. The chain is built from TRBV5-1 and TRBJ2-7; 8 nucleotides agree with TRBD1. V dropped 0 bases and J dropped 6; count of bases not matched to a gene: 11. Germline CDR1 and CDR2: SGHRS and YFSETQ. The CDR3 sequence is 16 residues long.

The rearrangement joins TRBV6-1 to TRBJ1-4, with TRBD1 identical over 7 bases. CDR1 is MNHNS and CDR2 is SASEGT in the germline V gene. Trimming cost V 2 bases and J 0 bases; bases outside gene matches: 3. The CDR3 extends over 16 amino acids. The CDR3: CASSEPRGSTNEKLFF. In nucleotides, the CDR3 is TGTGCCAGCAGTGAACCCAGGGGGTCAACTAATGAAAAACTGTTTTTT.

In its sample, this clone was seen a few times. The V and J genes are TRBV7-2 and TRBJ1-5; D is unresolved. The V gene's germline CDR1 is SGHTA and CDR2 FQGNSA. The CDR3 length is 13 residues. Trimming removed 1 base from V and 5 bases from J, with 6 bases in between. CDR3 DNA: TGTGCCAGCAGCTTAGGTACTTATCAGCCCCAGCATTTT. Translation gives CASSLGTYQPQHF.

The gene calls are TRBV5-4 and TRBJ2-3; 9 positions match TRBD2. The trim removed 4 bases at V and 6 bases at J, leaving 9 bases unmatched. CDR1 and CDR2 from the germline V gene are SGHNT and YYREEE (reference sequence). The CDR3 is 15 amino acids. DNA for the CDR3: TGTGCCAGCAGCCCAAGCGGGGGGAGGCCGGATACGCAGTATTTT. Translated: CASSPSGGRPDTQYF. Full variable domain (outside the CDR3, taken from reference TRBV5-4 and TRBJ2-3): ETGVTQSPTHLIKTRGQQVTLRCSSQSGHNTVSWYQQALGQGPQFIFQYYREEENGRGNFPPRFSGLQFPNYSSELNVNALELDDSALYLCASSPSGGRPDTQYFGPGTRLTVL.